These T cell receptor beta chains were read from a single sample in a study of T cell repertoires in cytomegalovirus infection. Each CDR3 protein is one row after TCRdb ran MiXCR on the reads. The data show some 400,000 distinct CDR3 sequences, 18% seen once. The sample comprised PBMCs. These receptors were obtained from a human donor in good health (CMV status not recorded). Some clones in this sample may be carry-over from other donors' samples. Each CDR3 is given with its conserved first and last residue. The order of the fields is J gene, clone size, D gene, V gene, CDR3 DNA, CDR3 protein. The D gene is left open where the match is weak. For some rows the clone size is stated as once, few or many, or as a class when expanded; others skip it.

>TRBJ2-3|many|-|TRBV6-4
TGTGCCAGCAGCGATGACCACAGCACAGATACGCAGTATTTT
CASSDDHSTDTQYF
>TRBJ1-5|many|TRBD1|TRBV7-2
TGTGCCAGCAGCACAGACAGGGCCCAGCCCCAGCATTTT
CASSTDRAQPQHF
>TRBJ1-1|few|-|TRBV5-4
TGTGCCAGCAGTCGACCCGGGACGGAGCACACTGAAGCTTTCTTT
CASSRPGTEHTEAFF
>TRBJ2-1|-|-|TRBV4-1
TGCGCCAGCAGCCAAGAACCCGATGGCTACAATGAGCAGTTCTTC
CASSQEPDGYNEQFF
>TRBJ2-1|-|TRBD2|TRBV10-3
TGTGCCATCAGGGGGACTAGCGCCGATGAGCAGTTCTTC
CAIRGTSADEQFF
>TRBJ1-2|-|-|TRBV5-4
TGTGCCAGCAGCTTCATGACAGCCAACTATGGCTACACCTTC
CASSFMTANYGYTF
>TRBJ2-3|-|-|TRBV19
TGTGCCAGTAGTATGCGCGCCTATTCTTCCACAGATACGCAGTATTTT
CASSMRAYSSTDTQYF
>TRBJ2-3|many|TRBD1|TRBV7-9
TGTGCCAGCAGCTTAGCGGGACAGAGCACAGATACGCAGTATTTT
CASSLAGQSTDTQYF
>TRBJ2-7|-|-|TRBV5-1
TGCGCCAGCAGCTTGGGCCCGGGGCCCTCCTACGAGCAGTACTTC
CASSLGPGPSYEQYF
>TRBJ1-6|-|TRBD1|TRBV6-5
TGTGCCAGCAGCCGGGGGTGGGGGGGACAGGATTCACCCCTCCACTTT
CASSRGWGGQDSPLHF
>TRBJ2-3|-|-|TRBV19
TGTGCCAGTTGGTACGGGGATACGCAGTATTTT
CASWYGDTQYF
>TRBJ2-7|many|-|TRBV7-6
TGTGCCAGCAGCCGTACATGGGCAGGGTTAAACGAGCAGTACTTC
CASSRTWAGLNEQYF
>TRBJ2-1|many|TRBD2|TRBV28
TGTGCCAGCAGTCTCGGGACTAGCCGCTACAATGAGCAGTTCTTC
CASSLGTSRYNEQFF
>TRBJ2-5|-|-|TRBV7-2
TGTGCCAGCAGCTTAGTGGCGGGTAGGGCAGGAAAGACCCAGTACTTC
CASSLVAGRAGKTQYF
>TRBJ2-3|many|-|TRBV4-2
TGTGCCAGCAGCCAAGATCAAATAGATACGCAGTATTTT
CASSQDQIDTQYF
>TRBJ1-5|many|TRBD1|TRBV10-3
TGTGCCATCAGTGACCCAAGAACAGGGGGCAGGGATCAGCCCCAGCATTTT
CAISDPRTGGRDQPQHF
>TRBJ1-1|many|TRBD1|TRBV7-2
TGTGCCAGCAGCATCCGACAGGGAACGGGCACTGAAGCTTTCTTT
CASSIRQGTGTEAFF
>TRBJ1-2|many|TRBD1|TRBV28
TGTGCCAGCAGTTATAAGGGGGCGAGTTATACTAACTATGGCTACACCTTC
CASSYKGASYTNYGYTF
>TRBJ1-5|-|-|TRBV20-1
TGCAGTGCTAGACAGGGGTTGTATCAGCCCCAGCATTTT
CSARQGLYQPQHF
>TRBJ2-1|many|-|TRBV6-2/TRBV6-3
TGTGCCAGCAGTTACAGAGGCTACAATGAGCAGTTCTTC
CASSYRGYNEQFF
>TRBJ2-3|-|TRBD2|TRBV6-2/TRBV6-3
TGTGCCAGCAGTTACCTTTTAGCGGGAGGCACAGATACGCAGTATTTT
CASSYLLAGGTDTQYF
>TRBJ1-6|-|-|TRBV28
TGTGCCAGCGGCCTAACACCGTATAATTCACCCCTCCACTTT
CASGLTPYNSPLHF
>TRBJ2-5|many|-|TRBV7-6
TGTGCCAGCAGCCGTTGGGGAGAGACCCAGTACTTC
CASSRWGETQYF
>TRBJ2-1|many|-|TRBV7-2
TGTGCCAGCAGCTCACAGGGAGAAGTCCTCCTTCAGTTCTTC
CASSSQGEVLLQFF
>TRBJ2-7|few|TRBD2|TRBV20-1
TGCAGTGCCTTGGCTAGCGGGAGTGAAGAGCAGTACTTC
CSALASGSEEQYF
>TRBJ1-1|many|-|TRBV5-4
TGTGCCAGCAGCTTAGTGGGGGGGGCCCGCACTGAAGCTTTCTTT
CASSLVGGARTEAFF
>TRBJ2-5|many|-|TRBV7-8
TGTGCCAGCAGCTTAGAAGCTCTTCCAGAGACCCAGTACTTC
CASSLEALPETQYF
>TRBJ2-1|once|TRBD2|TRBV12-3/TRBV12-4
TGTGCCAGCAGTCCCCGGGACTACGGCAACAATGAGCAGTTCTTC
CASSPRDYGNNEQFF
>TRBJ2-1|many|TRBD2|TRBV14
TGTGCCAGCAGCCGGGCCACTAGCGGGCCGAGGGAGCAGTTCTTC
CASSRATSGPREQFF
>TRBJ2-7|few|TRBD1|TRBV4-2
TGTGCCAGCAGCCTCGGGACAGGGAGAGACGAGCAGTACTTC
CASSLGTGRDEQYF
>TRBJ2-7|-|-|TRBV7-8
TGTGCCAGCAGCTTCGACTCCTACGGGGAGCAGTACTTC
CASSFDSYGEQYF
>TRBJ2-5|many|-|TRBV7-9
TGTGCCAGCAGCCCGGGGTGGCCGGTACAAGAGACCCAGTACTTC
CASSPGWPVQETQYF
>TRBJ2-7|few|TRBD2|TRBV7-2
TGTGCCAGCAGCTTTGCTAGCGGGGGGCGCGGCCACGAGCAGTACTTC
CASSFASGGRGHEQYF
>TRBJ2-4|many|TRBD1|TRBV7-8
TGTGCCAGCAGCTTATTAAGGCAGGGGGACATTCAGTACTTC
CASSLLRQGDIQYF
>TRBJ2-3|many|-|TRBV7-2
TGTGCCAGCAGCTGGGGGGGGCCAGCAGATACGCAGTATTTT
CASSWGGPADTQYF
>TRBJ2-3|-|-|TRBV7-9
TGTGCCAGCAGCGCGGGTGGTACGCAGTATTTT
CASSAGGTQYF
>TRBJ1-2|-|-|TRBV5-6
TGTGCCAGCAGCCCCGGTACCGGGCACGGCTACACCTTC
CASSPGTGHGYTF
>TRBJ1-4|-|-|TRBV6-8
TGTGCCAGCAGTCCCGGGGAGGGGCCCTCAACTAATGAAAAACTGTTTTTT
CASSPGEGPSTNEKLFF
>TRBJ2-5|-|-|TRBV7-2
TGTGCCAGCAGCTCCGACGGGCCGGGAGAGACCCAGTACTTC
CASSSDGPGETQYF
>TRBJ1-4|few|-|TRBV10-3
TGTGCCACCCAAGACAGCATAGTCGGAAAACTGTTTTTT
CATQDSIVGKLFF
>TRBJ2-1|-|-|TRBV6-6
TGTGCCAGCAGGGGGGCTAGCCTTTACAATGAGCAGTTCTTC
CASRGASLYNEQFF
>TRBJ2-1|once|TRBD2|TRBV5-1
TGCGCCAGCAGCCCCACTTTCGCGGGAGGCGGGAATGAGCAGTTCTTC
CASSPTFAGGGNEQFF
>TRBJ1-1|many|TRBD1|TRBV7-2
TGTGCCAGCAGGCGAGACAGGGACACTGAAGCTTTCTTT
CASRRDRDTEAFF
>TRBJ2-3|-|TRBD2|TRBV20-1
TGCAGTGCTACCAAACCCACTAGCGGGAGATGGATTAACACAGATACGCAGTATTTT
CSATKPTSGRWINTDTQYF
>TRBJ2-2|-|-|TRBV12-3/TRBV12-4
TGTGCCAGCAGTCCCCCTGTCCGGGGCGGGGAGCTGTTTTTT
CASSPPVRGGELFF
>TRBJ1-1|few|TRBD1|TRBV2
TGTGCCAGCAGCTCGGGACAGGGCATGAACACTGAAGCTTTCTTT
CASSSGQGMNTEAFF
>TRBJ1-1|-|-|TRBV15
TGTGCCACCAGCAGAGAGGGCCCCCGGTGGACTGAAGCTTTCTTT
CATSREGPRWTEAFF
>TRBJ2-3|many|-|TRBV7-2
TGTGCCAGCAGCTTAGTAGCTACCCCCACCACAGATACGCAGTATTTT
CASSLVATPTTDTQYF
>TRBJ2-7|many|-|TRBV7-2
TGTGCCAGCAGCTTGGGATTCTACGAGCAGTACTTC
CASSLGFYEQYF
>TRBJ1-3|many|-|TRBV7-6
TGTGCCAGCAGCTTGGGGGATTCAACTGGAAACACCATATATTTT
CASSLGDSTGNTIYF
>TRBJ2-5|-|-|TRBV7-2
TGTGCCAGCAGCTTAGGCCCGAGGGGGGGGAAAGAGACCCAGTACTTC
CASSLGPRGGKETQYF
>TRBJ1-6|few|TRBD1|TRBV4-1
TGCGCCAGCAGCCAAAATCCCGGACAGGGGTTCAAGGCCCTCCACTTT
CASSQNPGQGFKALHF
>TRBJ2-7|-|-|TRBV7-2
TGTGCCAGCAGCCCCCGGAGGGGGACGGCCTACGAGCAGTACTTC
CASSPRRGTAYEQYF
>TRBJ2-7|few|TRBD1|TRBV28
TGTGCCAGCAGCTCCGGGACAGCAAAAAACGAGCAGTACTTC
CASSSGTAKNEQYF
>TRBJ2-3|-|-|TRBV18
TGTGCCAGCTCACCAACCGGGGGGCCAACGAGGGATACGCAGTATTTT
CASSPTGGPTRDTQYF
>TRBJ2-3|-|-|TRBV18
TGTGCCAGCTCACGCTCAGATACGCAGTATTTT
CASSRSDTQYF